These 22 T cell receptor beta chains originate from one sample sequenced in a study of T-cell reconstitution after alpha-beta-depleted transplantation in children. The authors prepared the TCRbeta library with unique molecular identifiers. TCRdb reprocessed the PCR reads with MiXCR, giving one entry per CDR3 protein. The data contain roughly 150,000 distinct CDR3 sequences, approximately 12% of them seen just once; the ten biggest clones take up around 13%. This material consisted of PBMCs, taken before TCRalphabeta/CD19-depleted stem cell transplant. The origin of the receptors is a boy under 10 years old with acute myeloid leukemia, due to receive a stem cell transplant.

This clonotype was counted ten times or more. This chain connects TRBV29-1 to TRBJ2-2; TRBD2 matches 10 bases. This CDR3 comprises 17 residues. V lost 7 bases to trimming and J lost 6 bases; unmatched junction nucleotides: 17. The germline gives CDR1 SQVTM, CDR2 ANQGSEA. The CDR3 DNA follows: TGCAGCGCCGGAGGTCTAGCGGGAGTGGGGGCCGCCGGGGAGCTGTTTTTT. Translating gives CSAGGLAGVGAAGELFF.

This clonotype was observed many times. The chain recombines TRBV7-9 with TRBJ2-1, with 13 bases fitting TRBD2. Germline CDR1 reads SEHNR; CDR2 reads FQNEAQ (reference sequence). The V gene end was trimmed by 6 bases and the J gene end by 3 bases; junction bases not matched to a gene: 5. The CDR3 is 16 amino acids. Here the CDR3 DNA reads TGTGCCAGCAGAGGGACTAGCGGGGTAGGCTACAATGAGCAGTTCTTC. Translation: CASRGTSGVGYNEQFF.

This clonotype was counted many times. The gene calls are TRBV10-3 and TRBJ2-7; 7 bases align to TRBD1. Germline assignment: CDR1 ENHRY and CDR2 SYGVKD. CDR3 length: 16 residues. The V and J ends lost 3 bases and 4 bases, in that order; junction bases with no gene match: 12. The CDR3 sequence is CAISDDVGTAKYEQYF. The CDR3 bases are TGTGCCATCAGTGATGATGTCGGGACAGCCAAATACGAGCAGTACTTC.

This clonotype was detected many times. The rearrangement uses TRBV7-8 and TRBJ1-2; tentatively, D is TRBD1 (6 bases). V lost 5 bases, J lost 5 bases, and 18 bases lay in between. CDR1 is SGHVS and CDR2 is FQNEAQ in the germline V gene. The CDR3 extends over 15 amino acids. The CDR3 sequence is CASSPSTTGNYGYTF. The CDR3 DNA is TGTGCCAGCAGCCCTAGCACAACAGGGAATTATGGCTACACCTTC.

This clonotype has ten or more counts. The chain couples TRBV3-1 to TRBJ2-3; 8 bases agree with TRBD2. V was clipped by 7 bases and J by 0 bases; unmatched bases: 9. The V gene's germline CDR1 is LGHDT and CDR2 YNNKEL (reference sequence). This CDR3 is 16 amino acids long. The DNA for the CDR3 is TGTGCCAGCATACCAGCGGGGGACCTAAGCACAGATACGCAGTATTTT. Residues: CASIPAGDLSTDTQYF.

With regard to this clonotype: Given a much more abundant clone one base away, this may be a read error. The rearrangement uses TRBV5-1 and TRBJ2-6; D not resolved. The CDR3 sequence is 11 residues long. The V end was cut by 2 bases, the J end by 9 bases, with 3 bases between. CDR1 is SGHRS and CDR2 is YFSETQ in the germline V gene. CDR3 bases: TGCGCCAGCAGCTTCATCAACGTCCTGACTTTC. Amino acids: CASSFINVLTF.

This clonotype came up many times. V gene TRBV29-1 combines with J gene TRBJ2-7; 7 positions match TRBD1. V lost 6 bases to trimming and J lost 1 base; unmatched junction nucleotides: 6. Germline V gene data show CDR1 as SQVTM and CDR2 as ANQGSEA. The CDR3 spans 13 residues. The DNA for the CDR3 is TGCAGCGTGGCTCGGGACAGATCCTACGAGCAGTACTTC. Translation gives CSVARDRSYEQYF.

This clonotype was seen repeatedly, ten times or more. The genes are TRBV20-1 and TRBJ2-5, with 7 bases fitting TRBD1. Germline values: CDR1 DFQATT, CDR2 SNEGSKA (reference sequence). Trimming removed 5 bases from V and 3 bases from J; junction bases left unmatched: 21. The length of the CDR3 is 18 residues. DNA for the CDR3: TGCAGTGCTCCCTCCCGGTCCCGGCTTTGGGACAGTAAAGAGACCCAGTACTTC. Its protein product is CSAPSRSRLWDSKETQYF.

This clonotype was detected many times. The chain combines TRBV12-3 or TRBV12-4 with TRBJ1-1, with TRBD1 matching over 8 bases. The length of the CDR3 is 14 residues. Losses at the gene ends were 6 bases for V and 1 base for J; bases not matched to a gene: 4. In DNA form, the CDR3 reads TGTGCCAGCAGGGATGGACAGGGGAACACTGAAGCTTTCTTT. The encoded protein is CASRDGQGNTEAFF.

This clonotype was picked up many times. The J gene is TRBJ1-6, the V gene TRBV4-2, with 7 bases identical to TRBD1. CDR3 length: 14 residues. Trimming at V came to 4 bases and at J to 5 bases, leaving 2 bases not matched to a gene. Germline loops: CDR1 LGHNA, CDR2 YNFKEQ. The CDR3 nucleotides are TGTGCCAGCAGCCGCACAGGGGATAATTCACCCCTCCACTTT. Residues: CASSRTGDNSPLHF.

This clonotype showed up many times. J is TRBJ1-2 and V is TRBV28; the D is unclear. Germline V gene lookup returns CDR1 MDHEN and CDR2 SYDVKM. V gave up 6 bases and J gave up 5 bases, with 16 bases separating them. This CDR3 region has 14 residues. CDR3 in DNA: TGTGCCAGCAGCCGACTCCTAGATGCGTATGGCTACACCTTC. Translated: CASSRLLDAYGYTF.

The sample holds many counts of this clonotype. The chain employs TRBV20-1 and TRBJ2-3, with D possibly being TRBD1 or TRBD2 (6 bases each). The CDR3 contains 13 residues. Trimming shortened V by 5 bases and J by 2 bases, and 11 bases separated the two germline ends. Germline V gives CDR1 DFQATT, CDR2 SNEGSKA (reference sequence). The CDR3 region is CSAFGGLTDTQYF. The DNA for the CDR3 is TGCAGTGCTTTCGGGGGCCTCACAGATACGCAGTATTTT.

This clonotype was recorded many times. Germline is not matched at one junction end, which may reflect a read error. This chain links TRBV7-9 with TRBJ2-5; TRBD2 agrees at 12 bases. The CDR3 length is 15 residues. CDR1 is SEHNR and CDR2 is FQNEAQ in the germline V gene (reference sequence). The CDR3 coding sequence is TGTGCCAGCAGCTTGACTAGCGGGGGCCAAGGGACCCAGTACTTC. Amino acid sequence: CASSLTSGGQGTQYF.

This clonotype was counted ten times or more. V gene TRBV27 combines with J gene TRBJ2-2, with TRBD2 as a possible D gene (5 bases). The germline CDR1 and CDR2 sequences are MNHEY and SMNVEV (reference sequence). Between the trimmed V and J ends, which lost 6 bases and 2 bases, there was a span of 10 bases. The CDR3 length is 14 residues. CDR3 residues: CASSPRDNTGELFF. CDR3 DNA sequence: TGTGCCAGCAGCCCACGGGATAACACCGGGGAGCTGTTTTTT.

At least ten counts were recorded for this clonotype. The CDR3 region is CASTRLAGGITDTQYF. CDR3 coding DNA: TGTGCCAGCACCAGACTAGCGGGGGGGATCACAGATACGCAGTATTTT. The rearrangement joins TRBV12-3 or TRBV12-4 to TRBJ2-3; 14 bases are shared with TRBD2. The CDR3 consists of 16 residues. The ends lost 7 bases at V and 2 bases at J; junction bases unmatched: 5.

This clonotype has a count of ten or more. The chain couples TRBV19 to TRBJ2-2; D gene unclear. The V gene lost 4 bases and the J gene lost 2 bases, with 11 bases spanning the gap. There are 15 residues in the CDR3. Germline values: CDR1 LNHDA, CDR2 SQIVND (reference sequence). CDR3 coding DNA: TGTGCCAGTAGTAGTCGTCAGATTAACACCGGGGAGCTGTTTTTT. Translation gives CASSSRQINTGELFF.

This clonotype has at least ten counts. This chain joins TRBV7-9 and TRBJ2-4; TRBD1 might be the D (6 bases). From germline, CDR1 is SEHNR and CDR2 FQNEAQ (reference sequence). Deletions cut 0 bases from V and 3 bases from J, with 9 bases between. This CDR3 region has 15 residues. The CDR3 DNA sequence: TGTGCCAGCAGCTTAGCGCGAGGGGGCAAAAACATTCAGTACTTC. This encodes CASSLARGGKNIQYF.

This clonotype was seen ten or more times. The chain combines TRBV15 with TRBJ2-3, with 9 nucleotides matching TRBD2. The germline CDR1 and CDR2 sequences are LNHNV and YYDKDF (reference sequence). This CDR3 is 15 amino acids long. The V segment lost 2 bases and the J segment 1 base; nucleotides outside the gene matches: 1. CDR3 in DNA: TGTGCCACCAGCAGAATAGCGGGGGGCACAGATACGCAGTATTTT. Translation: CATSRIAGGTDTQYF.

There are many counts of this clonotype. The CDR3 region is CASSGFSGGATYNEQFF. Written as DNA, the CDR3 is TGCGCCAGCAGCGGGTTTAGCGGGGGCGCCACCTACAATGAGCAGTTCTTC. The genes are TRBV5-1 and TRBJ2-1, with 9 bases identical to TRBD2. Germline loops: CDR1 SGHRS, CDR2 YFSETQ. V was clipped by 4 bases and J by 2 bases; unmatched bases: 10. The CDR3 has 17 amino acids.

This clonotype was seen many times. The genes are TRBV7-9 and TRBJ2-5; TRBD2 matches at 12 bases. Losses at the gene ends were 6 bases for V and 4 bases for J; bases not matched to a gene: 12. CDR3 length equals 17 residues. Germline lookup yields CDR1 SEHNR and CDR2 FQNEAQ (reference sequence). CDR3 bases: TGTGCCAGCAGTCGGCCGTCTAGCGGGAGGGGAGGAGAGACCCAGTACTTC. Amino acids: CASSRPSSGRGGETQYF.

The table lists this clonotype with many counts. This sequence joins TRBV3-1 and TRBJ2-3, with 9 bases fitting TRBD2. The length of the CDR3 is 17 residues. With V trimmed by 4 bases and J by 2 bases, 10 bases remained unmatched. From germline, CDR1 is LGHDT and CDR2 YNNKEL (reference sequence). For the CDR3, the DNA is TGTGCCAGCAGCCCCTCCGCGGGAGGGCCTGTCACAGATACGCAGTATTTT. This encodes CASSPSAGGPVTDTQYF.

The chain combines TRBV7-9 with TRBJ2-1, with D tentatively TRBD2 (6 bases). The CDR3 runs to 15 residues. Germline assignment: CDR1 SEHNR and CDR2 FQNEAQ (reference sequence). V was trimmed by 1 base and J by 9 bases, leaving 16 bases between them. CDR3 amino acids: CASSLGRGLSSEQFF. The CDR3 region has the DNA TGTGCCAGCAGCTTAGGGAGGGGCCTTTCGAGTGAGCAGTTCTTC. Full variable domain (missing parts from reference TRBV7-9 and TRBJ2-1): DTGVSQNPRHKITKRGQNVTFRCDPISEHNRLYWYRQTLGQGPEFLTYFQNEAQLEKSRLLSDRFSAERPKGSFSTLEIQRTEQGDSAMYLCASSLGRGLSSEQFFGPGTRLTVL.